Below are 13 T cell receptor beta chains sequenced from a single sample in a study of blood T cell repertoires in COVID-19 (TCRdb year 2020). The method behind the library was the immunoSEQ multiplex PCR assay. Sourced from immuneACCESS, this table was stored by TCRdb with only in-frame sequences that have V and J called. A share of the clones is absent; for the studies checked, an unresolved V gene accounts for under half, and the remainder has no known explanation. Counted in this sample were 200,000 or so clones; 65% to 90% of them appeared once. Clones ranked in the top ten supply under 15% of the sample. Sequenced material: peripheral blood. The receptors derive from a human donor in a cohort sampled during active COVID-19.

This clone was recorded once. The chain uses TRBV15 and TRBJ1-4; no clear D gene. V lost 4 bases and J 0 bases, leaving 9 bases between the germline ends. CDR1 LNHNV and CDR2 YYDKDF come from the germline V gene (reference sequence). This CDR3 contains 15 residues. In DNA form, the CDR3 reads TGTGCCACCAGCACTAGCCTTGCAACTAATGAAAAACTGTTTTTT. Translated, it gives CATSTSLATNEKLFF.

The V and J genes are TRBV6-5 and TRBJ1-2; 8 positions agree with TRBD1. The CDR3 consists of 15 residues. CDR1 and CDR2 from the germline V gene are MNHEY and SVGAGI. After removal of 4 bases from V and 5 bases from J, the junction contained 9 bases not matched to a gene. The CDR3 here is CASSWLGQGPYGYTF. The CDR3 nucleotides are TGTGCCAGCAGTTGGCTAGGACAGGGACCTTATGGCTACACCTTC.

Only one count was recorded for this clone. The rearrangement links TRBV5-8 to TRBJ2-3; 9 bases agree with TRBD2. The CDR3 has 17 residues. Looked up from germline, CDR1 is SGHTS and CDR2 is YDEGEE. The V gene end was trimmed by 2 bases and the J gene end by 0 bases; junction bases not matched to a gene: 7. The CDR3 is CASSFPGLAQSTDTQYF. The CDR3 nucleotides are TGTGCCAGCAGCTTCCCGGGACTAGCCCAGAGCACAGATACGCAGTATTTT.

This chain links TRBV9 with TRBJ2-5; TRBD1 is a possible D gene (5 bases). The V gene's germline CDR1 is SGDLS and CDR2 YYNGEE. Deletions cut 0 bases from V and 0 bases from J, with 9 bases between. The length of the CDR3 is 15 residues. CDR3 in DNA: TGTGCCAGCAGCGTAGCAGCAGGGAACCAAGAGACCCAGTACTTC. Amino acids: CASSVAAGNQETQYF.

The chain links TRBV28 to TRBJ1-3; 10 nucleotides line up with TRBD1. The CDR3 covers 16 residues. Losses at the gene ends were 10 bases for V and 4 bases for J; bases not matched to a gene: 13. Germline V gene lookup returns CDR1 MDHEN and CDR2 SYDVKM. CDR3 sequence: CATILSGQGGGNTIYF. The CDR3, as DNA: TGTGCCACCATCCTATCTGGACAGGGGGGAGGAAACACCATATATTTT.

Note on this clone: The junction and the germline gene differ at one end; a read error may be behind it. The chain links TRBV6-1 to TRBJ1-2; a possible D gene is TRBD1 (5 bases). This CDR3 region has 12 residues. From germline, CDR1 is MNHNS and CDR2 SASEGT. The CDR3 loop is CASSEIEREGVF. Written as DNA, the CDR3 is TGTGCCAGCAGTGAAATCGAGCGTGAAGGGGTCTTC.

The rearrangement uses TRBV13 and TRBJ2-1; 10 bases align to TRBD2. Germline CDR1 is PRHDT and CDR2 is FYEKMQ (reference sequence). CDR3 length: 12 residues. Trimming at V came to 5 bases and at J to 16 bases, leaving 8 bases not matched to a gene. The CDR3 sequence is CASSPLAGGVFF. The CDR3 region has the DNA TGTGCCAGCAGCCCCTTAGCGGGAGGAGTCTTCTTC.

This chain uses TRBV20-1 with TRBJ2-7; 10 bases are shared with TRBD2. Germline V gives CDR1 DFQATT, CDR2 SNEGSKA (reference sequence). The CDR3 runs to 15 residues. Trimming at V came to 3 bases and at J to 0 bases, leaving 5 bases not matched to a gene. CDR3 nucleotides: TGCAGTGCTAGTCTAGCGGGAGAAACCTCCTACGAGCAGTACTTC. Its protein product is CSASLAGETSYEQYF.

V and J are TRBV1 and TRBJ2-2; the listed D gene, TRBD2, was not tested against the DNA. TRBV1 is noted as a pseudogene. The CDR3 extends over 17 amino acids. DNA for the CDR3: TGCACCAGCAGACAAGATCTTCTAGCGGAGAACACCGGGGAGCTGTTTTTT. Translated: CTSRQDLLAENTGELFF.

This clone was detected once. The chain employs TRBV4-1 and TRBJ2-7, with 8 bases fitting TRBD1. The germline gives CDR1 MGHRA, CDR2 YSYEKL. This CDR3 region has 14 residues. J was trimmed by 2 bases and V by 3 bases; bases with no gene match: 3. The DNA for the CDR3 is TGCGCCAGCAGCCAGACAGGGGCCGCCTACGAGCAGTACTTC. Protein product: CASSQTGAAYEQYF.

This chain joins TRBV5-1 and TRBJ2-7; D unclear. Germline V gives CDR1 SGHRS, CDR2 YFSETQ. Trimming shortened V by 2 bases and J by 3 bases, and 15 bases separated the two germline ends. The CDR3 covers 15 residues. The CDR3 protein is CASSFAPNTLYEQYF. CDR3 DNA sequence: TGCGCCAGCAGCTTTGCCCCGAACACCCTCTACGAGCAGTACTTC.

This clone has only one observation. V is TRBV7-2 and J is TRBJ1-4, with 8 bases aligning to TRBD1. The trim removed 5 bases at V and 4 bases at J, leaving 3 bases unmatched. CDR1 is SGHTA, CDR2 FQGNSA, per germline. There are 14 residues in the CDR3. CDR3 amino acids: CASSIDRGNEKLFF. The CDR3 DNA reads TGTGCCAGCAGCATCGACAGGGGTAATGAAAAACTGTTTTTT.

The genes are TRBV12-3 or TRBV12-4 and TRBJ2-5; D is undetermined. The CDR3 covers 12 residues. V lost 7 bases and J 1 base, leaving 7 bases between the germline ends. CDR3: CASNSGQETQYF. The CDR3 DNA reads TGTGCCAGCAACTCGGGCCAAGAGACCCAGTACTTC.